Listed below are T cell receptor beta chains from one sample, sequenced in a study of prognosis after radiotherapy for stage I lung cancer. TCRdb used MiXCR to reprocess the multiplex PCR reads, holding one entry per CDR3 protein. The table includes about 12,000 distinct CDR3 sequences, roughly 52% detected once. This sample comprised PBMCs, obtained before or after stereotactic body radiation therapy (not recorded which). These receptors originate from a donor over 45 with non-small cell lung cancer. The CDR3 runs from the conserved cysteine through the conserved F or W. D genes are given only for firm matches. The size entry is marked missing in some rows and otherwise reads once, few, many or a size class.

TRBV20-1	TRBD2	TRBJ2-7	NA	CSASEDGLAGPEYF	TGCAGTGCTAGCGAGGACGGACTAGCGGGCCCGGAGTACTTC
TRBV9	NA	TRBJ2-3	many	CASSFRSRDDTQYF	TGTGCCAGCAGCTTCCGTAGCCGGGACGATACGCAGTATTTT
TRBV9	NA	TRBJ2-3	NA	CASSVAGYTDTQYF	TGTGCCAGCAGCGTAGCGGGGTACACAGATACGCAGTATTTT
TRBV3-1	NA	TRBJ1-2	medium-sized	CASSQGQRFYGYTF	TGTGCCAGCAGCCAGGGACAACGATTCTATGGCTACACCTTC
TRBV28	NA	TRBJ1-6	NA	CASRAPNGTYNSPLHF	TGTGCCAGCAGAGCCCCAAATGGTACCTATAATTCACCCCTCCACTTT
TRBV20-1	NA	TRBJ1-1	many	CSASVRDGYTEAFF	TGCAGTGCTAGTGTAAGAGATGGGTACACTGAAGCTTTCTTT
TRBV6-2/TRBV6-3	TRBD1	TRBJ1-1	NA	CASSTQGSGAFF	TGTGCCAGCAGTACACAGGGGTCAGGAGCTTTCTTT
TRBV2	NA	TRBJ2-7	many	CASKEGGYEQYF	TGTGCCAGCAAGGAGGGAGGCTACGAGCAGTACTTC
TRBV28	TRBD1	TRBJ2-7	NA	CASNGTGYYEQYF	TGTGCCAGCAACGGGACAGGCTACTACGAGCAGTACTTC
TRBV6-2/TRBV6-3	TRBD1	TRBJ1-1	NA	CASSLWGHGTGGRENEAFF	TGTGCCAGCAGTCTCTGGGGGCACGGGACAGGGGGCCGGGAAAATGAAGCTTTCTTT
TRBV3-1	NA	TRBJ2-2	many	CASSLSSNIGELFF	TGTGCCAGCAGCCTAAGCAGCAACATCGGGGAGCTGTTTTTT
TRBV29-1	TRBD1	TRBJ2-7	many	CSGTGAEYEQYF	TGCAGCGGCACAGGGGCGGAGTACGAGCAGTACTTC
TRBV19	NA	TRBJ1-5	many	CASSIDLTDRQPQHF	TGTGCCAGTAGTATAGATCTAACAGACCGTCAGCCCCAGCATTTT
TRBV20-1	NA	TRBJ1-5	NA	CSARERPRNQPQHF	TGCAGTGCTAGAGAGAGACCCAGAAATCAGCCCCAGCATTTT
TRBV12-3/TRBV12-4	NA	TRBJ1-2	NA	CASNKGRSETF	TGTGCCAGCAACAAAGGTCGGAGTGAGACCTTC
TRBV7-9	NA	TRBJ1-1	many	CASTLSGDSAFF	TGTGCCAGCACCCTAAGTGGGGATTCGGCTTTCTTT
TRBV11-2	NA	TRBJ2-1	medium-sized	CASSPSIEQFF	TGTGCCAGCTCGCCGAGTATTGAGCAGTTCTTC
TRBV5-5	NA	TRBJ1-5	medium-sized	CASSLDRRVGQPQHF	TGTGCCAGCAGCTTGGACAGGAGGGTTGGTCAGCCCCAGCATTTT
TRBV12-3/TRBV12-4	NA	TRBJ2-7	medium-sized	CASSLSEGMREQYF	TGTGCCAGCAGTTTAAGCGAGGGGATGAGGGAGCAGTACTTC
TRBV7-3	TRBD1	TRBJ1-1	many	CASSSGQGTEAFF	TGTGCCAGCAGCTCGGGACAGGGGACTGAAGCTTTCTTT
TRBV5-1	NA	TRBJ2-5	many	CASSLGMSPQEETQYF	TGCGCCAGCAGCTTGGGAATGAGCCCACAAGAGGAGACCCAGTACTTC
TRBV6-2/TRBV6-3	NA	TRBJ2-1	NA	CASSVGRYNEKFF	TGTGCTAGCAGTGTCGGTCGATACAATGAGAAGTTCTTC
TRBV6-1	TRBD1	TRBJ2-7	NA	CASRADRAISFYEQYF	TGTGCCAGCAGAGCTGACAGGGCCATATCGTTCTACGAGCAGTACTTC
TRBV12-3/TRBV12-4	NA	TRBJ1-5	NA	CASSSHYPCCSGNQPQHF	TGTGCCAGCAGTTCTCACTACCCCTGTTGTTCGGGGAATCAGCCCCAGCATTTT
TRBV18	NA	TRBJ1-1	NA	CASSPGDTEAFF	TGTGCCAGCTCCCCGGGGGACACTGAAGCTTTCTTT
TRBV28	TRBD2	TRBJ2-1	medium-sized	CASITHSGSYNEQFF	TGTGCCAGCATAACACATAGCGGGTCGTACAATGAGCAGTTCTTC
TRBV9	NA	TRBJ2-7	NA	CASSVGGTIGRYSQQYF	TGTGCCAGCAGCGTAGGGGGCACTATCGGGAGATATAGCCAGCAGTACTTC
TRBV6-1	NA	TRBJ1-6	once	CASRESGQPRLF	TGTGCCAGCCGTGAATCTGGACAGCCCCGTCTCTTT
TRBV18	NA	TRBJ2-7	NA	CASSPNTGSDYEQYF	TGTGCCAGCTCACCAAATACAGGGTCAGACTACGAGCAGTACTTC
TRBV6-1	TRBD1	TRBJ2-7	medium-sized	CASNTGTGGSYEQYF	TGTGCCAGCAATACCGGGACAGGGGGCTCCTACGAGCAGTACTTC
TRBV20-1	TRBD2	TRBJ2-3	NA	CSARVASGGTDTQYF	TGCAGTGCTAGAGTAGCTAGCGGAGGCACAGATACGCAGTATTTT
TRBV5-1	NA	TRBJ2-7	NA	CASSLAGHDGYYEQYF	TGCGCCAGCAGCTTGGCGGGACATGATGGGTACTACGAGCAGTACTTC
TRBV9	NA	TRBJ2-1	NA	CASSVDQQYNEQFF	TGTGCCAGCAGCGTAGACCAGCAATACAATGAGCAGTTCTTC
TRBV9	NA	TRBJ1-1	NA	CASSVLPNTEAFF	TGTGCCAGCAGCGTACTGCCCAACACTGAAGCTTTCTTT
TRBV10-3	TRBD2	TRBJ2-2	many	CATLPTSGRAGELFF	TGTGCCACTCTACCGACTAGCGGGAGGGCCGGGGAGCTGTTTTTT
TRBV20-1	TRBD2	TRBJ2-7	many	CSARGGPLAGAGEQYF	TGCAGTGCTAGAGGGGGGCCTCTAGCGGGAGCCGGCGAGCAGTACTTC
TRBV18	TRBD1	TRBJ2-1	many	CASSPPQGAYNEQFF	TGTGCCAGCTCACCACCCCAGGGGGCTTACAATGAGCAGTTCTTC
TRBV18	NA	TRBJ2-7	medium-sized	CASSTGYEQYF	TGTGCCAGCTCTACAGGGTACGAGCAGTACTTC
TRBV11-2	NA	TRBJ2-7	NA	CPSSLTQVTDEQYF	TGTCCCAGCAGCTTAACACAGGTCACGGACGAGCAGTACTTC
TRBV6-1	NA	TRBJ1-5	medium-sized	CASNREVTSNQPQHF	TGTGCCAGCAACAGGGAAGTTACTAGCAATCAGCCCCAGCATTTT
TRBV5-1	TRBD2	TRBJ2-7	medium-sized	CASSLVVAGDIEQYF	TGCGCCAGCAGCTTGGTAGTAGCGGGAGACATCGAGCAGTACTTC
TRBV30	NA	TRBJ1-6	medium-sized	CAWRNALGQINSPLHF	TGTGCCTGGAGAAACGCTCTCGGACAGATAAATTCACCCCTCCACTTT
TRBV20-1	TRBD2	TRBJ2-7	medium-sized	CSASPRTSEQYF	TGCAGTGCTTCACCGAGGACTAGCGAGCAGTACTTC
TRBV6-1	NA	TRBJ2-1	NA	CASRPGQAGLRSYNEQFF	TGTGCCAGCAGGCCTGGACAAGCAGGTCTAAGATCCTACAATGAGCAGTTCTTC
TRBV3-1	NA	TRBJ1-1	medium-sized	CASSTRPDGFGEAFF	TGTGCCAGCAGCACCCGACCGGACGGCTTCGGTGAAGCTTTCTTT
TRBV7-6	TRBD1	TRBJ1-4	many	CASSLALQGPNEKLFF	TGTGCCAGCAGCTTAGCATTACAGGGGCCTAATGAAAAACTGTTTTTT
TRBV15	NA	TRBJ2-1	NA	CATRGGGLQARDEQFF	TGTGCCACCAGAGGGGGGGGACTACAAGCTAGGGATGAGCAGTTCTTC
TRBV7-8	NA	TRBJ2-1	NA	CASSSSGRVLDEQFF	TGTGCCAGCAGCTCCTCAGGAAGGGTTTTGGATGAGCAGTTCTTC
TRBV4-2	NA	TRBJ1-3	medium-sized	CASSSDATYSGNTIYF	TGTGCCAGCAGCTCAGACGCTACCTACTCTGGAAACACCATATATTTT
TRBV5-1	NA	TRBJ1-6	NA	CASIFPSSYNSPLHF	TGCGCCAGCATCTTTCCCAGCTCCTATAATTCACCCCTCCACTTT
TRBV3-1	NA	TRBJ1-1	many	CASSRAKNTEAFF	TGTGCCAGCAGCCGAGCGAAGAACACTGAAGCTTTCTTT
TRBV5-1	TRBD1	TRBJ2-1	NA	CASSSPGTGNDEHFF	TGCGCCAGCAGCTCTCCCGGGACAGGGAACGATGAGCATTTCTTC